Reported below is one T cell receptor (beta chain). The data stem from a study of blood T cell repertoires in COVID-19. Looking at the study overall: The samples span acute and convalescent COVID-19 from the United States, Italy and Spain. Sources were T cells, B-cell-depleted T cells, or PBMCs; the material itself was cDNA or gDNA.

Under the authors' procedure: Amplification of reference gene primers was used by the study to estimate nucleated cell counts. TCRdb's copy holds only in-frame clones and misses some; the assay was immunoSEQ multiplex PCR. V and J calls and clone size are those listed in that table; D and trimming were worked out from the DNA. The sample records roughly 270,000 clones, approximately 86% being singletons. This CDR3 spans 17 amino acids. In germline, CDR1 is SGHKS, CDR2 YYEKEE (reference sequence). Trimming removed 1 base at V and 7 bases at J, with 18 bases between. The sequenced sample consisted of peripheral blood. This receptor was obtained from a man younger than 30 with active or convalescent COVID-19. This chain joins TRBV5-5 and TRBJ1-6, with D perhaps matching TRBD1 (5 bases). CDR3: CASSLNVQPGWNSPLHF. CDR3 coding DNA: TGTGCCAGCAGCTTGAACGTGCAGCCAGGGTGGAATTCACCCCTCCACTTT. Full variable domain (missing parts from reference TRBV5-5 and TRBJ1-6): DAGVTQSPTHLIKTRGQQVTLRCSPISGHKSVSWYQQVLGQGPQFIFQYYEKEERGRGNFPDRFSARQFPNYSSELNVNALLLGDSALYLCASSLNVQPGWNSPLHFGNGTRLTVT.